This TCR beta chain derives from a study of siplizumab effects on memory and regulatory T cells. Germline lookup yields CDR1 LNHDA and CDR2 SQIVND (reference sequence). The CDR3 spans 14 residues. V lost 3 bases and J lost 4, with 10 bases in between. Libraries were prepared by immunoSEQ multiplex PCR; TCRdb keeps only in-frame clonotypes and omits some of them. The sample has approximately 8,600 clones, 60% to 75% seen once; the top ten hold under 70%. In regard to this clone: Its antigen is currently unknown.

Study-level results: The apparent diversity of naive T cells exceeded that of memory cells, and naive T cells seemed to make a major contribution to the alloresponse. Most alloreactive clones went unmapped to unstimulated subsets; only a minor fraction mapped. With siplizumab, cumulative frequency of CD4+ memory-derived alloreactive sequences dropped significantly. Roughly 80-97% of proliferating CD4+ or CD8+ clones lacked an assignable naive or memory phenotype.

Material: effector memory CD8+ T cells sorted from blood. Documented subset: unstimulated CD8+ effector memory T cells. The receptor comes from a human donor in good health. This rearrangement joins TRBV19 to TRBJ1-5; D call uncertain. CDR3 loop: CASSIIIQNQPQHF. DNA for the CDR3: TGTGCCAGTAGTATTATCATCCAGAATCAGCCCCAGCATTTT.